The 13 T cell receptor beta chains presented below share a single source sample, sequenced in a study of cytomegalovirus exposure and HLA in healthy donors. With 60 Vbeta and 13 Jbeta primers, the PCR was carried out. Method: immunoSEQ multiplex PCR; TCRdb's copy keeps in-frame clones and lacks some. In the table there are hundreds of thousands of clones, 85% to 90% of which are singletons. Sequenced sample: PBMCs. These receptors originate from a woman in her late teens or twenties in good health and CMV-seronegative.

The CDR3 nucleotides read TGTGCCAGCAGTTACTCGGACAGGCTTGACGGCTACACCTTC. Translated: CASSYSDRLDGYTF. This chain uses TRBV6-5 with TRBJ1-2; TRBD1 matches at 7 bases. Germline lookup yields CDR1 MNHEY and CDR2 SVGAGI. The V gene end was trimmed by 0 bases and the J gene end by 8 bases; junction bases not matched to a gene: 6. The CDR3 sequence is 14 residues long.

The rearrangement joins TRBV9 to TRBJ2-3; the match to TRBD2 covers 8 bases. The junction had 4 bases not matched to a gene; V was cut back by 0 bases and J by 4 bases. From germline, CDR1 is SGDLS and CDR2 YYNGEE. This CDR3 spans 15 amino acids. The CDR3 is CASSVGGGRSDTQYF. The CDR3, as DNA: TGTGCCAGCAGCGTAGGCGGGGGGCGATCAGATACGCAGTATTTT.

The gene calls are TRBV27 and TRBJ2-1; 7 bases are shared with TRBD1. V lost 3 bases and J lost 6; bases outside the gene matches: 5. Germline CDR1 is MNHEY and CDR2 is SMNVEV (reference sequence). The CDR3 consists of 14 residues. The CDR3 reads CASSFTGTVNEQFF. The CDR3 DNA sequence: TGTGCCAGCAGTTTTACCGGGACAGTCAATGAGCAGTTCTTC.

This clone was seen once. This chain connects TRBV6-1 to TRBJ1-5; no clear D gene. The germline V gene encodes CDR1 MNHNS and CDR2 SASEGT. V gave up 6 bases and J gave up 6 bases, with 18 bases separating them. The CDR3 consists of 15 residues. CDR3 coding DNA: TGTGCCAGCAGGGAGACGGAAGCCCCCATTCAGCCCCAGCATTTT. Protein product: CASRETEAPIQPQHF.

The chain recombines TRBV5-4 with TRBJ2-1; D unresolved. Germline CDR1 SGHNT, CDR2 YYREEE (reference sequence). CDR3 length: 13 residues. V lost 1 base and J 5 bases, leaving 7 bases between the germline ends. The CDR3 DNA reads as TGTGCCAGCAGCTTGAATCGGGACAATGAGCAGTTCTTC. The encoded protein is CASSLNRDNEQFF.

The V gene is TRBV7-9, the J gene TRBJ1-3; D is perhaps TRBD1 (6 bases). The CDR3 sequence is 16 residues long. From germline, CDR1 is SEHNR and CDR2 FQNEAQ (reference sequence). Trimming took off 3 bases at V and 4 bases at J, with 16 bases between the two ends. The CDR3 sequence is CASSFQGLLIGNTIYF. CDR3 sequence (DNA): TGTGCCAGCAGCTTCCAGGGGCTTCTCATCGGAAACACCATATATTTT.

The rearrangement joins TRBV4-1 to TRBJ2-1; 7 bases agree with TRBD2. The CDR3 runs 18 residues. Germline V gene data show CDR1 as MGHRA and CDR2 as YSYEKL. The trim removed 8 bases at V and 2 bases at J, leaving 18 bases unmatched. The CDR3, as DNA: TGCGCCAGCTCGATGGGGGGGGATTCGTCGGGGCCCTACAATGAGCAGTTCTTC. Translation gives CASSMGGDSSGPYNEQFF.

This clone was counted a single time. The chain links TRBV6-5 to TRBJ2-5, with a tentative D call TRBD2 (7 bases). In germline, CDR1 is MNHEY, CDR2 SVGAGI. CDR3 length: 13 residues. The germline V and J ends were trimmed by 6 bases and 7 bases, with 15 bases remaining between them. The CDR3 reads CASSDLGGATQYF. The CDR3 bases are TGTGCCAGCAGCGACCTAGGGGGGGCGACCCAGTACTTC.

CDR3 residues: CASSLDRVSYEQYF. The CDR3 DNA reads TGCGCCAGCAGCTTGGACCGGGTATCCTACGAGCAGTACTTC. This chain connects TRBV5-1 to TRBJ2-5; D unresolved. The end of the DNA aligns better with TRBJ2-7, so the J call may be wrong. This CDR3 spans 14 amino acids. Germline V gene data show CDR1 as SGHRS and CDR2 as YFSETQ.

Of note for this clone: Other DNA sequences in this specimen translate into the identical CDR3. The V gene is TRBV27, the J gene TRBJ1-5, with a tentative D call TRBD1 (6 bases). Germline CDR1 is MNHEY and CDR2 is SMNVEV (reference sequence). CDR3 size: 13 residues. Trimming took off 3 bases at V and 6 bases at J, with 9 bases between the two ends. The CDR3 reads CASSFGGGQPQHF. DNA of the CDR3: TGTGCCAGCAGTTTTGGGGGCGGTCAGCCCCAGCATTTT.

The rearrangement uses TRBV2 and TRBJ1-3; 10 bases align to TRBD1. CDR1 SNHLY and CDR2 FYNNEI come from the germline V gene. V was pared by 7 bases and J by 4 bases, with 10 bases of the junction left unmatched. This CDR3 comprises 16 residues. The CDR3: CASKGGTGVQGNTIYF. The CDR3 coding sequence is TGTGCCAGCAAAGGAGGGACAGGGGTTCAGGGAAACACCATATATTTT.

With respect to this clone: One end of the junction does not line up with germline, which may come from a read error. The same CDR3 also results from other DNA sequences found in this sample. The V gene is TRBV7-9, the J gene TRBJ2-7; 8 bases are shared with TRBD1. The CDR3 is 14 residues long. Germline lookup yields CDR1 SEHNR and CDR2 FQNEAQ (reference sequence). The CDR3 sequence is CSSSSGGLSYEQYF. The CDR3 DNA sequence: TGTTCCAGCAGCTCAGGGGGCTTGTCCTACGAGCAGTACTTC.

This chain links TRBV4-1 with TRBJ2-3, with 8 bases lining up with TRBD2. The germline V gene encodes CDR1 MGHRA and CDR2 YSYEKL. V lost 4 bases to trimming and J lost 6 bases; unmatched junction nucleotides: 6. The CDR3 sequence is 14 residues long. The CDR3 reads CASSPTGGPDTQYF. The CDR3 DNA follows: TGCGCCAGCAGCCCGACGGGGGGGCCGGATACGCAGTATTTT.